This entry features one T cell receptor (beta chain) sequence. The sample belongs to a study of blood T cell repertoires in COVID-19. Overall study context: Italy, Spain and the United States were the sources of the convalescent and acute COVID-19 samples.

Clones were read by immunoSEQ multiplex PCR, and TCRdb kept only the in-frame ones, dropping some. The sample has about 330,000 clones, roughly 90% seen once. V shed 6 bases, J shed 6 bases, and the junction held 8 bases outside the gene matches. Germline-derived CDR1 and CDR2 are LGHDT and YNNKEL (reference sequence). CDR3 length: 15 residues. The material sequenced was PBMCs or T cells enriched from blood (not recorded which). This receptor was identified in a woman in her 30s who had recovered from COVID-19. The V call is TRBV3-1 (or the pseudogene TRBV3-2), the J call TRBJ2-1; 10 bases match TRBD2. Here the CDR3 reads CASRPTSGQANEQFF. DNA for the CDR3: TGTGCCAGCAGACCGACTAGCGGGCAGGCCAATGAGCAGTTCTTC.